The subject of this entry is one T cell receptor beta chain. Its antigen is still unknown. The PCR ran on 60 Vbeta and 13 Jbeta primers. This table comes from immunoSEQ multiplex PCR, and its TCRdb copy is limited to in-frame clones, with some not included. The sample consists of some 190,000 clones, about 77% of them appearing once. This record comes from a study of cytomegalovirus exposure and HLA in healthy donors. Study conclusions and caveats: Reports indicated that the classifier achieved high specificity and sensitivity in diagnosing cytomegalovirus status. Most TCRs appeared rarely, but some public TCRs recurred in many donors. In an earlier analysis, about 87% or about 30%: the productive usage of most TCR beta V segments.

CDR1 and CDR2 from the germline V gene are SGHTA and FQGNSA. This CDR3 is 15 amino acids long. Trimming at V came to 5 bases and at J to 5 bases, leaving 8 bases not matched to a gene. The rearrangement links TRBV7-2 to TRBJ2-2; 7 bases line up with TRBD1. Sequenced sample: PBMCs. This receptor was taken from a woman in her 30s in good health and CMV-seropositive. CDR3 nucleotides: TGTGCCAGCAGCCTCCGTGACAGGGCTACCGGGGAGCTGTTTTTT. It is translated as CASSLRDRATGELFF.